This T cell receptor (beta chain) originates from a study of regulatory dendritic cells for organ transplantation. Study-wide points: The authors noted considerable between-person heterogeneity in alloreactive memory CD8+ cells.

To note about this clone: Its antigen is currently unknown.

Clones were sequenced by immunoSEQ multiplex PCR, and TCRdb holds only the in-frame ones, with some missing. The sample includes almost 35,000 clones, approximately 88% seen only once; the top ten take over 0.05%. Germline-derived CDR1 and CDR2 are SEHNR and FQNEAQ (reference sequence). The junction had 2 bases not matched to a gene; V was cut back by 1 base and J by 7 bases. The CDR3 has 14 amino acids. This clonotype was obtained from a human donor in good health. V is TRBV7-9 and J is TRBJ2-1; 9 nucleotides match TRBD1. The sample taken for sequencing was naive CD4+ T cells from blood. Subset defined: CD45RA+ naive T cells. CDR3 loop: CASSLGDRGNEQFF. The CDR3 bases are TGTGCCAGCAGCTTAGGAGACAGGGGGAATGAGCAGTTCTTC.